The source of this T cell receptor beta chain is a study of memory CD4+ T cells and cytomegalovirus serostatus. General observations from the study: Median bootstrapped AUC for CMV status was roughly 0.95 originally, about 0.9 US-trained.

About this clone itself: Antigen: not known.

The repertoire was sequenced with immunoSEQ multiplex PCR; TCRdb's copy has only in-frame clones and lacks some. This table has some 95,000 clones, 75% to 85% appearing once. The germline CDR1 and CDR2 sequences are SGDLS and YYNGEE. This CDR3 is 16 amino acids long. The V end was cut by 4 bases, the J end by 1 base, with 14 bases between. Single viable CD3+CD4+CD8-CD45RO+ cells were sorted as the memory CD4+ T cells. This rearrangement joins TRBV9 to TRBJ2-2; D ambiguous. The sequence was obtained from an adult in good health and CMV-seropositive. Sequencing was done on a sample of memory CD4+ T cells from blood. The CDR3 protein is CASSFFSPMNTGELFF. The CDR3 region has the DNA TGTGCCAGCAGCTTTTTTAGCCCAATGAACACCGGGGAGCTGTTTTTT.